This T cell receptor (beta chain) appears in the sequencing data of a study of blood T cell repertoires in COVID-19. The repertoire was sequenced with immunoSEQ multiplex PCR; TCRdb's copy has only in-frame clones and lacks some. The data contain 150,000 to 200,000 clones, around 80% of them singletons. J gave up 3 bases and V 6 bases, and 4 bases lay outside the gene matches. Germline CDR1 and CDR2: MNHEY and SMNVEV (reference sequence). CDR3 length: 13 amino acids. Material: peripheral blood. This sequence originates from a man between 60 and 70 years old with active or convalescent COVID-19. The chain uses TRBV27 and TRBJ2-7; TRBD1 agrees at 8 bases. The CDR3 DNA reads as TGTGCCAGCAGCAGGACAGGGCTCTACGAGCAGTACTTC. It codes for CASSRTGLYEQYF.